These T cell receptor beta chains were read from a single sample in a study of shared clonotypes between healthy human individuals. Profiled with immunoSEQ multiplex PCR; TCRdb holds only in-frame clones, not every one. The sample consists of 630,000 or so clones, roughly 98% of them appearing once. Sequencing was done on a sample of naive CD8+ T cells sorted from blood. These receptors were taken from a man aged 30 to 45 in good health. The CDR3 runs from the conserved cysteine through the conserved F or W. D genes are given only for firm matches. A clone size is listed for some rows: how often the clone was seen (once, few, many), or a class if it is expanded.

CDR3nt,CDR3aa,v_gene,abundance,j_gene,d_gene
TGCGCCAGCAGCCAAGATTCGGACTGGAATGAGCAGTTCTTC,CASSQDSDWNEQFF,TRBV4-1,.,TRBJ2-1,.
TGTGCCAGCAGTTACGGGCCCTTGGGGGAGCAGTACTTC,CASSYGPLGEQYF,TRBV27,.,TRBJ2-7,.
TGCGCCAGCAGCGCGGGACAGGGAAGGCGGTACAATGAGCAGTTCTTC,CASSAGQGRRYNEQFF,TRBV5-1,once,TRBJ2-1,TRBD1
TGTGCCAGCCAGGGAATCGTGAACACCGGGGAGCTGTTTTTT,CASQGIVNTGELFF,TRBV2,.,TRBJ2-2,.
TGTGCCAGCAGTTTCCTGGGCAGAGACTATGGCTACACCTTC,CASSFLGRDYGYTF,TRBV6-5,.,TRBJ1-2,.
TGTGCCAGCAGCTTAGGACCCAAAGAGGGCACAGATACGCAGTATTTT,CASSLGPKEGTDTQYF,TRBV11-1,.,TRBJ2-3,.
TGTGCCAGCAGCCCAAGTCCGGGCTCCTACGAGCAGTACTTC,CASSPSPGSYEQYF,TRBV7-9,.,TRBJ2-7,.
TGTGCCAGCAGCCTAAGTGGGTCTAGCACAGATACGCAGTATTTT,CASSLSGSSTDTQYF,TRBV28,.,TRBJ2-3,.
TGTGCCAGCAGCTTACAACGGGGCATGAACACTGAAGCTTTCTTT,CASSLQRGMNTEAFF,TRBV7-9,.,TRBJ1-1,.
TGTGCCTGGAGTGTACCAGCGGGGTACAATGAGCAGTTCTTC,CAWSVPAGYNEQFF,TRBV30,.,TRBJ2-1,TRBD2
TGTGCCAGCAGCGCCGGGGTCACTAATGAAAAACTGTTTTTT,CASSAGVTNEKLFF,TRBV9,.,TRBJ1-4,.
TGTGCCAGCTTCTCAGAGATTAGCGGGAGCTCCTACAATGAGCAGTTCTTC,CASFSEISGSSYNEQFF,TRBV11-2,.,TRBJ2-1,TRBD2
TGTGCCAGTCAGTGGACGACAGGGACTTCCAATCAGCCCCAGCATTTT,CASQWTTGTSNQPQHF,TRBV19,.,TRBJ1-5,TRBD1
TGTGCCAGCACTGAAGAAACATACAATCAGCCCCAGCATTTT,CASTEETYNQPQHF,TRBV6-1,.,TRBJ1-5,.
TGTGCCAGCAGTTACTCGCTAGGGGTAAACTATGGCTACACCTTC,CASSYSLGVNYGYTF,TRBV6-5,.,TRBJ1-2,.
TGTGCCAGCAGCTCGTCGACAGGGGGCACCTACGAGCAGTACTTC,CASSSSTGGTYEQYF,TRBV7-9,.,TRBJ2-7,TRBD1
TGTGCCAGCAGCTTAACTAACCCGGGCACAGATACGCAGTATTTT,CASSLTNPGTDTQYF,TRBV7-3,.,TRBJ2-3,.
TGCAGCGTTGAATTGGAAAGTATGACAGATACGCAGTATTTT,CSVELESMTDTQYF,TRBV29-1,.,TRBJ2-3,.
TGTGCCAGCACCCACCCGGCGGGAGTGGAAGAGACCCAGTACTTC,CASTHPAGVEETQYF,TRBV7-9,.,TRBJ2-5,TRBD2